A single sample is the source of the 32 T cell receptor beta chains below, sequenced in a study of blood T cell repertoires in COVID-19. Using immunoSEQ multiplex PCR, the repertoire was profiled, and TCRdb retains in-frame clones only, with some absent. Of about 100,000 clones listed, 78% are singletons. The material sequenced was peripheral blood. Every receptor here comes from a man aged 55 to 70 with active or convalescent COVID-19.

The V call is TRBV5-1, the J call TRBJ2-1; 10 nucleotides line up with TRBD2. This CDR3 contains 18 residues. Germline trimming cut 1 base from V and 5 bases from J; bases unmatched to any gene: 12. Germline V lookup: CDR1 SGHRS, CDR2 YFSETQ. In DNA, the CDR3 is TGCGCCAGCAGCTTGTGGCCTAGCGGGAGTGGTTTCGACAATGAGCAGTTCTTC. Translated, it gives CASSLWPSGSGFDNEQFF.

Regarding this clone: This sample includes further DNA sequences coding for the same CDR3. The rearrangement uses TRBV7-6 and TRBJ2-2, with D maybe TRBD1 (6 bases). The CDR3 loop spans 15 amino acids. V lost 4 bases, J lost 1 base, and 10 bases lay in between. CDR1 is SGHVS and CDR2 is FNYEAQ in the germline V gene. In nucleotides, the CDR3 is TGTGCCAGCAGCTCAGGGACACGGAACACCGGGGAGCTGTTTTTT. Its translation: CASSSGTRNTGELFF.

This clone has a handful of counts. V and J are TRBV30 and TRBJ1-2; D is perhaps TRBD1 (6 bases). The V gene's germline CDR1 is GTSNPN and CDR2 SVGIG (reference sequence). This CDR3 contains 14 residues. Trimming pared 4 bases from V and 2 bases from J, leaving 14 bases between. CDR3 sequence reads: CAWKHLRGNYGYTF. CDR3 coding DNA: TGTGCCTGGAAACACTTGAGGGGGAACTATGGCTACACCTTC.

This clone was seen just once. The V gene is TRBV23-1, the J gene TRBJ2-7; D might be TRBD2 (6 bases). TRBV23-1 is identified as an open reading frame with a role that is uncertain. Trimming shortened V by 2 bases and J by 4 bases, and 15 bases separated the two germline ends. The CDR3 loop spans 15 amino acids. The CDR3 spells CASSQNEEGRYEQYF. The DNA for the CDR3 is TGCGCCAGCAGTCAAAACGAAGAAGGGAGGTACGAGCAGTACTTC.

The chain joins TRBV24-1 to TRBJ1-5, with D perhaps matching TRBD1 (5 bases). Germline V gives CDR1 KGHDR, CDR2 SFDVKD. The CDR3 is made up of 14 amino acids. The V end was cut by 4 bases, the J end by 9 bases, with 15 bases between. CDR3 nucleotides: TGTGCCACCAGTGACCCGGGTCACCAGGGGCCCCAGCATTTT. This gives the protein CATSDPGHQGPQHF.

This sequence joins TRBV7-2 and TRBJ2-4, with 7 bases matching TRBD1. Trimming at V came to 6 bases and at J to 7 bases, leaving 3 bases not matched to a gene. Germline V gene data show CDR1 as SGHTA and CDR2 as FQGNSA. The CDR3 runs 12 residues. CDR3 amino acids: CASSWDSNIQYF. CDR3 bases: TGTGCCAGCAGTTGGGACAGCAACATTCAGTACTTC.

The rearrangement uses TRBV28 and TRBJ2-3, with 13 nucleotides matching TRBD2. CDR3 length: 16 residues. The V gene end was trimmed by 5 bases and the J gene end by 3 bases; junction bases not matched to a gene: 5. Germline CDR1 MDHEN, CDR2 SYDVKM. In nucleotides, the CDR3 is TGTGCCAGCAGTACCGGGACTAGCGGGATGACAGATACGCAGTATTTT. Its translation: CASSTGTSGMTDTQYF. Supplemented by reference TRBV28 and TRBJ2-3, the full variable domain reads DVKVTQSSRYLVKRTGEKVFLECVQDMDHENMFWYRQDPGLGLRLIYFSYDVKMKEKGDIPEGYSVSREKKERFSLILESASTNQTSMYLCASSTGTSGMTDTQYFGPGTRLTVL.

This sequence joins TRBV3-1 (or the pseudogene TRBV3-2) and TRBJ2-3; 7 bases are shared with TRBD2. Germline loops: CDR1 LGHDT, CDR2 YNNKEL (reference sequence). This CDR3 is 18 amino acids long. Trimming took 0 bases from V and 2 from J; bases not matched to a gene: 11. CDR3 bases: TGTGCCAGCAGCCAAGAGGCCTGGGGAGCGGGACCCACAGATACGCAGTATTTT. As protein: CASSQEAWGAGPTDTQYF.

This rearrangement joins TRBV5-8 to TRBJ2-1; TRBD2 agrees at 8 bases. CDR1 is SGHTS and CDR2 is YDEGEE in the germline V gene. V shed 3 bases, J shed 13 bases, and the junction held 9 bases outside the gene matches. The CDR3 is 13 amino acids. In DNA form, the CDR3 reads TGTGCCAGCAGCTCCTATAGCGGGGAGGTTCAGTTCTTC. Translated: CASSSYSGEVQFF.

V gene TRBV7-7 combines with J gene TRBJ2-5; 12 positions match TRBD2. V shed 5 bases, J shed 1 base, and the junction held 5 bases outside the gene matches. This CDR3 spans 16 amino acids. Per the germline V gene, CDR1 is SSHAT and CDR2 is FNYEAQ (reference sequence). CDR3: CASSPLAGGGQETQYF. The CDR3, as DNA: TGTGCCAGCAGCCCCCTAGCGGGAGGGGGCCAAGAGACCCAGTACTTC.

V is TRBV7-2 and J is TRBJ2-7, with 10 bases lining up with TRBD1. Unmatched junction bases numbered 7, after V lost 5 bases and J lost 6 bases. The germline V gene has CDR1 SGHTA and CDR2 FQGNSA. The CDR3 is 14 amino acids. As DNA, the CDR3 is TGTGCCAGCAGCCCCGGGACAGGGGTAGGCGAGCAGTACTTC. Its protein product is CASSPGTGVGEQYF.

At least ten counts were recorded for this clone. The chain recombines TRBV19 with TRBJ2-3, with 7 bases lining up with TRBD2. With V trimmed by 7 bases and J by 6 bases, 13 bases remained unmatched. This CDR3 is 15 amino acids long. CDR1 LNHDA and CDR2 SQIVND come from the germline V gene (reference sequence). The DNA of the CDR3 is TGTGCCAGTACCCCTCGGGGCGGGAGCTACGATACGCAGTATTTT. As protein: CASTPRGGSYDTQYF.

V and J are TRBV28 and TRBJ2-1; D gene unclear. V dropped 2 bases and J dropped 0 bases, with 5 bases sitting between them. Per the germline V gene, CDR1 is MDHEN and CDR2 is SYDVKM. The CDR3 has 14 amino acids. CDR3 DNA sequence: TGTGCCAGCAGTTTAATCCGCTCCTACAATGAGCAGTTCTTC. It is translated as CASSLIRSYNEQFF.

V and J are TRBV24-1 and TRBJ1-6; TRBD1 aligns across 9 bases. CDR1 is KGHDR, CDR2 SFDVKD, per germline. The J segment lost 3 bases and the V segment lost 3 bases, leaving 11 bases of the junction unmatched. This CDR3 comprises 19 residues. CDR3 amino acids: CATSDRDRAVSFYNSPLHF. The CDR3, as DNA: TGTGCCACCAGTGATAGGGACAGGGCAGTATCATTCTATAATTCACCCCTCCACTTT.

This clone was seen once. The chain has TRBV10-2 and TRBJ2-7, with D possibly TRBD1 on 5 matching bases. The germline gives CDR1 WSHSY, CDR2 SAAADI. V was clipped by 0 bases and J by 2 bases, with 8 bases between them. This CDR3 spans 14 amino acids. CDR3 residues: CASSESLGPYEQYF. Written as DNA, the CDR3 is TGCGCCAGCAGTGAGTCTCTGGGGCCCTACGAGCAGTACTTC.

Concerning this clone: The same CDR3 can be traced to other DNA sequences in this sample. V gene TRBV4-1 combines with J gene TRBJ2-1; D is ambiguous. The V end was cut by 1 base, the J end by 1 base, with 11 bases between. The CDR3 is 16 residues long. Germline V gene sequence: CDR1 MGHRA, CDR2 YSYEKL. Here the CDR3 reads CASSQVDLVSYNEQFF. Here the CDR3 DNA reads TGCGCCAGCAGCCAAGTTGATTTAGTTTCCTACAATGAGCAGTTCTTC.

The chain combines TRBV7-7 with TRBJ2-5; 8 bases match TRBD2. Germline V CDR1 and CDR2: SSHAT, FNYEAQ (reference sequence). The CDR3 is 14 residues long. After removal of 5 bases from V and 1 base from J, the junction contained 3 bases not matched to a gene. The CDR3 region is CASSPSGSQETQYF. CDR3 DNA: TGTGCCAGCAGCCCTAGCGGGTCCCAAGAGACCCAGTACTTC.

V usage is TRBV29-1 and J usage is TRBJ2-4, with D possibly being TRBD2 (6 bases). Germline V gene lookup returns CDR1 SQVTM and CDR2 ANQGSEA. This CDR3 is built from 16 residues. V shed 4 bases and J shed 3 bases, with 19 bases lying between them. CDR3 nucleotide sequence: TGCAGCGTTGGTCAGGGCGGGAAGATTGGCAAAAACATTCAGTACTTC. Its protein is CSVGQGGKIGKNIQYF.

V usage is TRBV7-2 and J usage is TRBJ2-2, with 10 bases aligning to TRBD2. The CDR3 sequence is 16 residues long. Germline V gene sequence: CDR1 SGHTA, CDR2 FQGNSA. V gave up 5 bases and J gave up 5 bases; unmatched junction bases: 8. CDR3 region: CASSTLAGERTGELFF. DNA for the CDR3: TGTGCCAGCAGCACCCTAGCGGGAGAGCGGACCGGGGAGCTGTTTTTT.

In nucleotides, the CDR3 is TGTGCCAGCAGTGGGACAGGGGAGTATGGCTACACCTTC. This translates into CASSGTGEYGYTF. V gene TRBV27 combines with J gene TRBJ1-2, with 10 bases lining up with TRBD1. The length of the CDR3 is 13 residues. The V gene end was trimmed by 5 bases and the J gene end by 5 bases; junction bases not matched to a gene: 2. CDR1 and CDR2 from the germline V gene are MNHEY and SMNVEV (reference sequence).

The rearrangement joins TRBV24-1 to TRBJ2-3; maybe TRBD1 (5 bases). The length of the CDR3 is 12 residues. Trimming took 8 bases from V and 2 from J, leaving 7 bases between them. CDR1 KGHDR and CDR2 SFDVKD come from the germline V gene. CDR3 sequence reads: CATKGDTDTQYF. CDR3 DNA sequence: TGTGCCACCAAAGGGGACACAGATACGCAGTATTTT.

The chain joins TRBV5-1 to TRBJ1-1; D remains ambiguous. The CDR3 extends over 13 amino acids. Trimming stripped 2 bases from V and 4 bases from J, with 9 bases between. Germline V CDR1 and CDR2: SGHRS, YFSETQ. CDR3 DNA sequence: TGCGCCAGCAGCTTAAGGGCGGGCACTGAAGCTTTCTTT. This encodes CASSLRAGTEAFF.

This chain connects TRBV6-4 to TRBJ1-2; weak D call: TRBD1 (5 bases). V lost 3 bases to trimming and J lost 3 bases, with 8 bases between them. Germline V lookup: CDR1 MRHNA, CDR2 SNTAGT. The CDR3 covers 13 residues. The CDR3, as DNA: TGTGCCAGCAGTGAAGGGGTTTACTATGGCTACACCTTC. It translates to CASSEGVYYGYTF.

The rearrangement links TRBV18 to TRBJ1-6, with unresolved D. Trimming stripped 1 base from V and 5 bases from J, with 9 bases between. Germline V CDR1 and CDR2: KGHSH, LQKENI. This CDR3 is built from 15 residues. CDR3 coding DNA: TGTGCCAGCTCACCACTCCGCGGGGATAATTCACCCCTCCACTTT. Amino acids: CASSPLRGDNSPLHF.

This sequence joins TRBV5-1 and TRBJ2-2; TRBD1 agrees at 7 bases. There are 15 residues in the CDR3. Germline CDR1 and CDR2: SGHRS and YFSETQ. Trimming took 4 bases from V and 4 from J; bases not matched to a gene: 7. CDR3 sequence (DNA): TGCGCCAGCAGCCCCAGGACAGGTTCCACCGGGGAGCTGTTTTTT. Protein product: CASSPRTGSTGELFF. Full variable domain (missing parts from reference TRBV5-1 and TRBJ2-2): KAGVTQTPRYLIKTRGQQVTLSCSPISGHRSVSWYQQTPGQGLQFLFEYFSETQRNKGNFPGRFSGRQFSNSRSEMNVSTLELGDSALYLCASSPRTGSTGELFFGEGSRLTVL.

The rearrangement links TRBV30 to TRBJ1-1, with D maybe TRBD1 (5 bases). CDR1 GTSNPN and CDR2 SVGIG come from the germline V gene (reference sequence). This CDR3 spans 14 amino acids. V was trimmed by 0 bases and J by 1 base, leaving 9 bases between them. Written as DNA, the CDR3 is TGTGCCTGGAGTGTAAAAGGGGCGAACACTGAAGCTTTCTTT. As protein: CAWSVKGANTEAFF.

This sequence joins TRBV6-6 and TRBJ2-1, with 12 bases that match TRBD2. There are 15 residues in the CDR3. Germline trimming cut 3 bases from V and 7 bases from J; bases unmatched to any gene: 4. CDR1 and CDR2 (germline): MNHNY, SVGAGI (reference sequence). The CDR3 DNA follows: TGTGCCAGCAGTTATTCCACTAGCGGGAGGAATGAGCAGTTCTTC. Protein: CASSYSTSGRNEQFF.

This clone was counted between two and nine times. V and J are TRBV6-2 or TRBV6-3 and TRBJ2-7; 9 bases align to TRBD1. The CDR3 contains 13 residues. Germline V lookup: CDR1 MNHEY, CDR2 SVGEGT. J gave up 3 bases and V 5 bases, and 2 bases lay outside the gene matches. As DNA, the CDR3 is TGTGCCAGCAGTCCGGACAGGGGCTACGAGCAGTACGTC. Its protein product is CASSPDRGYEQYV.

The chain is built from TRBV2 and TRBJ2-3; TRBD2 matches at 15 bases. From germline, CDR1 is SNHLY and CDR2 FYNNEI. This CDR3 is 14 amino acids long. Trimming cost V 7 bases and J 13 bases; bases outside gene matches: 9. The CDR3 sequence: CASTRTSGRAKEYF. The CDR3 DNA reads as TGTGCCAGCACCCGGACTAGCGGGAGGGCCAAGGAGTATTTT.

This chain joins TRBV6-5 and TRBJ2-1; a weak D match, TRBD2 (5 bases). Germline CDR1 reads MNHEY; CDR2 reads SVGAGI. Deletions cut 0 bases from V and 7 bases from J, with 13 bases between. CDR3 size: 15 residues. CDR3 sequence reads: CASSYSTRLANEQFF. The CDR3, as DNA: TGTGCCAGCAGTTACTCGACCCGCCTAGCAAATGAGCAGTTCTTC.

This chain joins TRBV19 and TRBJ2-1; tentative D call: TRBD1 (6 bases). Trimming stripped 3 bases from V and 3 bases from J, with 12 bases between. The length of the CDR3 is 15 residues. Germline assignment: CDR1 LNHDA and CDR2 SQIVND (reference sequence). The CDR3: CASSIQGSSYNEQFF. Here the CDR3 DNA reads TGTGCCAGTAGTATTCAGGGGTCCAGCTACAATGAGCAGTTCTTC.

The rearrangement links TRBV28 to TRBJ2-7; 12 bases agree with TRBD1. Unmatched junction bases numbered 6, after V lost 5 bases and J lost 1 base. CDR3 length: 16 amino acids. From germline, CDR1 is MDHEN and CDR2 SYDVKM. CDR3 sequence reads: CASSTGTGGISYEQYV. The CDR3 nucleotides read TGTGCCAGCAGTACCGGGACAGGGGGCATTTCCTACGAGCAGTACGTC.